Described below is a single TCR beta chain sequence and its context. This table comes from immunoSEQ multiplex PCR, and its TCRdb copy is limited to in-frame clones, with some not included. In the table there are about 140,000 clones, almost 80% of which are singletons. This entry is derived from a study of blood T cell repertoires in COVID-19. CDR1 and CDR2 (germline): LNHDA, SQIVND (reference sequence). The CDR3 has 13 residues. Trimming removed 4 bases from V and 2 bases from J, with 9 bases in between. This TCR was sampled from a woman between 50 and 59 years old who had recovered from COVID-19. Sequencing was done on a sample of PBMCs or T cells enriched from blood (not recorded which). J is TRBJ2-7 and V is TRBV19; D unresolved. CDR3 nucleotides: TGTGCCAGTAGTACCCGCGACACCTACGAGCAGTACTTC. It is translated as CASSTRDTYEQYF. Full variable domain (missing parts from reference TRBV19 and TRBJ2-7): DGGITQSPKYLFRKEGQNVTLSCEQNLNHDAMYWYRQDPGQGLRLIYYSQIVNDFQKGDIAEGYSVSREKKESFPLTVTSAQKNPTAFYLCASSTRDTYEQYFGPGTRLTVT.